A selection of T cell receptor beta chains follows, all from one sample in a study of regulatory T cells in long-lasting Graves disease. TCRdb re-analysed the multiplex PCR reads in MiXCR, keeping a single row per CDR3 protein. The table lists 350,000 to 500,000 distinct CDR3 sequences, 11% to 15% of them singletons. The same sample was also used in a study of T cells in Graves' hyperthyroidism and ophthalmopathy.

The source was peripheral blood mononuclear cells (PBMCs), collected at new diagnosis, from a patient treated with antithyroid drugs. The receptor set was obtained from a woman aged 50 to 65 with Graves disease. Both conserved end residues are part of each CDR3. A D gene is named only where the DNA matches it firmly. The size entry is marked missing in some rows and otherwise reads once, few, many or a size class.

abundance: -
j_gene: TRBJ2-1
d_gene: -
v_gene: TRBV18
CDR3nt: TGTGCCAGCTCACCACAGGGGTCTAGCTCCTACAATGAGCAGTTCTTC
CDR3aa: CASSPQGSSSYNEQFF

abundance: many
j_gene: TRBJ1-6
d_gene: -
v_gene: TRBV3-1
CDR3nt: TGTGCCAGCAGCCAGCGGGACAACAATTCACCCCTCCACTTT
CDR3aa: CASSQRDNNSPLHF

abundance: -
j_gene: TRBJ1-6
d_gene: -
v_gene: TRBV2
CDR3nt: TGTGCCAGCAGAGTGGTCCGTTTGGGGCTGGGTAATAATTCACCCCTCCACTTT
CDR3aa: CASRVVRLGLGNNSPLHF

abundance: -
j_gene: TRBJ2-2
d_gene: TRBD2
v_gene: TRBV4-1
CDR3nt: TGCGCCAGCAGCCCCCGCTTGGGACTAGCGGAGTTAACCGGGGAGCTGTTTTTT
CDR3aa: CASSPRLGLAELTGELFF

abundance: -
j_gene: TRBJ2-5
d_gene: -
v_gene: TRBV5-1
CDR3nt: TGCGCCAGCAGCTTGCCTGCTAGCGTCGTGGAGACCCAGTACTTC
CDR3aa: CASSLPASVVETQYF

abundance: -
j_gene: TRBJ2-3
d_gene: TRBD2
v_gene: TRBV12-3/TRBV12-4
CDR3nt: TGTGCCAGCAGTCCAACTAGCGGGAGGTTAGATACGCAGTATTTT
CDR3aa: CASSPTSGRLDTQYF

abundance: -
j_gene: TRBJ2-7
d_gene: -
v_gene: TRBV9
CDR3nt: TGTGCCAGCAGCGTAGGGGCTAGCACAACCTACGAGCAGTACTTC
CDR3aa: CASSVGASTTYEQYF

abundance: many
j_gene: TRBJ1-5
d_gene: -
v_gene: TRBV9
CDR3nt: TGTGCCAGCAGCGTAGGGGCAAATAGCAATCAGCCCCAGCATTTT
CDR3aa: CASSVGANSNQPQHF

abundance: many
j_gene: TRBJ2-5
d_gene: -
v_gene: TRBV6-5
CDR3nt: TGTGCCAGCAGTTACTCAGGGGGAGAGACCCAGTACTTC
CDR3aa: CASSYSGGETQYF

abundance: many
j_gene: TRBJ2-3
d_gene: TRBD1
v_gene: TRBV7-2
CDR3nt: TGTGCCAGCAGCCTCCCGAGGGACAGGGCCAGCACAGATACGCAGTATTTT
CDR3aa: CASSLPRDRASTDTQYF

abundance: many
j_gene: TRBJ2-5
d_gene: TRBD1
v_gene: TRBV28
CDR3nt: TGTGCCAGCAGTTCGCCCTCCAGGGGGCCGGGAGAGACCCAGTACTTC
CDR3aa: CASSSPSRGPGETQYF

abundance: many
j_gene: TRBJ2-5
d_gene: -
v_gene: TRBV3-1
CDR3nt: TGTGCCAGCAGCCAAGACACCCAAGAGACCCAGTACTTC
CDR3aa: CASSQDTQETQYF

abundance: few
j_gene: TRBJ2-5
d_gene: -
v_gene: TRBV9
CDR3nt: TGTGCCAGCAGCGTAGATGTTCAGGGTACCGAGACCCAGTACTTC
CDR3aa: CASSVDVQGTETQYF

abundance: -
j_gene: TRBJ2-2
d_gene: TRBD2
v_gene: TRBV20-1
CDR3nt: TGCAGTGCTAGAGATCCTAGCGCGGGGGTTTCGATAGCCGGGGAGCTGTTTTTT
CDR3aa: CSARDPSAGVSIAGELFF

abundance: -
j_gene: TRBJ2-6
d_gene: -
v_gene: TRBV3-1
CDR3nt: TGTGCCAGCAGCCTTGACAGGACTGGGGCCAACGTCCTGACTTTC
CDR3aa: CASSLDRTGANVLTF

abundance: many
j_gene: TRBJ2-1
d_gene: TRBD2
v_gene: TRBV7-9
CDR3nt: TGTGCCAGCAGCTCCGGGACTAGCGGGAGGGCCGGCAATGAGCAGTTCTTC
CDR3aa: CASSSGTSGRAGNEQFF

abundance: many
j_gene: TRBJ2-5
d_gene: -
v_gene: TRBV20-1
CDR3nt: TGCAGTGCTAGAGATTCAACGGGGAGGGAGACCCAGTACTTC
CDR3aa: CSARDSTGRETQYF

abundance: few
j_gene: TRBJ2-5
d_gene: -
v_gene: TRBV2
CDR3nt: TGTGCCAGCAGTGAAGGTCTAGGGGGAGAACCCAAGTACTTC
CDR3aa: CASSEGLGGEPKYF

abundance: few
j_gene: TRBJ2-7
d_gene: -
v_gene: TRBV10-3
CDR3nt: TGTGCCATCAGTAACGCCACACGCACCTACGAGCAGTACTTC
CDR3aa: CAISNATRTYEQYF

abundance: many
j_gene: TRBJ2-3
d_gene: -
v_gene: TRBV4-1
CDR3nt: TGCGCCAGCAGGGGGTGGGGCACTAGCACAGATACGCAGTATTTT
CDR3aa: CASRGWGTSTDTQYF

abundance: few
j_gene: TRBJ1-6
d_gene: -
v_gene: TRBV5-1
CDR3nt: TGCGCCAGCAGCTTGTCAGTGGGTAATAATTCACCCCTCCACTTT
CDR3aa: CASSLSVGNNSPLHF

abundance: few
j_gene: TRBJ2-1
d_gene: -
v_gene: TRBV19
CDR3nt: TGTGCCAGTATAGACCAGCACAATGAGCAGTTCTTC
CDR3aa: CASIDQHNEQFF

abundance: -
j_gene: TRBJ2-1
d_gene: TRBD1
v_gene: TRBV5-4
CDR3nt: TGTGCCAGCAGCTTGGCCGGAGGACAGGGGGCCAATGAGCAGTTCTTC
CDR3aa: CASSLAGGQGANEQFF

abundance: many
j_gene: TRBJ2-1
d_gene: -
v_gene: TRBV2
CDR3nt: TGTGCCAGCGGACAGGAAGCGGGTGAGCAGTTCTTC
CDR3aa: CASGQEAGEQFF

abundance: -
j_gene: TRBJ2-6
d_gene: TRBD1
v_gene: TRBV4-1
CDR3nt: TGCGCCAGCAGCCGGCGCGGACAGGGAGCGGCCAACGTCCTGACTTTC
CDR3aa: CASSRRGQGAANVLTF

abundance: many
j_gene: TRBJ2-7
d_gene: TRBD2
v_gene: TRBV6-2/TRBV6-3
CDR3nt: TGTGCCAGCAGCGGGACTAGCGGGAGCCACGAGCAGTACTTC
CDR3aa: CASSGTSGSHEQYF

abundance: many
j_gene: TRBJ2-3
d_gene: TRBD2
v_gene: TRBV7-9
CDR3nt: TGTGCCAGCAGCTCCGGGACTAGCGGGGGGCGGAGGGCGCAGTATTTT
CDR3aa: CASSSGTSGGRRAQYF

abundance: -
j_gene: TRBJ2-7
d_gene: TRBD2
v_gene: TRBV20-1
CDR3nt: TGCAGTGCTACCCTGGGACTAGCGGGCTTCTCCTACGAGCAGTACTTC
CDR3aa: CSATLGLAGFSYEQYF

abundance: many
j_gene: TRBJ1-1
d_gene: -
v_gene: TRBV7-9
CDR3nt: TGTGCCAGCAGCCGTGACGGGGCCTCCACTGAAGCTTTCTTT
CDR3aa: CASSRDGASTEAFF

abundance: few
j_gene: TRBJ1-4
d_gene: -
v_gene: TRBV2
CDR3nt: TGTGCCAGCAGCCAGGGTTGGGCTAATGAAAAACTGTTTTTT
CDR3aa: CASSQGWANEKLFF

abundance: many
j_gene: TRBJ2-1
d_gene: -
v_gene: TRBV12-3/TRBV12-4
CDR3nt: TGTGCCAGCAGTTTGGTGGAGGGAGCTCACAATGAGCAGTTCTTC
CDR3aa: CASSLVEGAHNEQFF

abundance: few
j_gene: TRBJ2-3
d_gene: -
v_gene: TRBV7-9
CDR3nt: TGTGCCAGCAGCCCTCGGGGCGGGAAAACAGATACGCAGTATTTT
CDR3aa: CASSPRGGKTDTQYF

abundance: many
j_gene: TRBJ1-5
d_gene: -
v_gene: TRBV30
CDR3nt: TGTGCCTGGAGCTCCGGAGTGGCGGGGCCCAATCAGCCCCAGCATTTT
CDR3aa: CAWSSGVAGPNQPQHF

abundance: many
j_gene: TRBJ1-1
d_gene: -
v_gene: TRBV2
CDR3nt: TGTGCAAACAGGGTTTTTATGAACACTGAAGCTTTCTTT
CDR3aa: CANRVFMNTEAFF

abundance: many
j_gene: TRBJ2-2
d_gene: -
v_gene: TRBV5-1
CDR3nt: TGCGCCAGCAGCTTGACTACCTCGAACACCGGGGAGCTGTTTTTT
CDR3aa: CASSLTTSNTGELFF

abundance: few
j_gene: TRBJ1-6
d_gene: -
v_gene: TRBV5-4
CDR3nt: TGTGCCAGCAGCTTGGATCGGAATAATTCACCCCTCCACTTT
CDR3aa: CASSLDRNNSPLHF

abundance: many
j_gene: TRBJ2-7
d_gene: -
v_gene: TRBV27
CDR3nt: TGTGCCAGCAGCTACGAGCAGTACTTC
CDR3aa: CASSYEQYF

abundance: many
j_gene: TRBJ2-5
d_gene: -
v_gene: TRBV28
CDR3nt: TGTGCCAGCAACCCGGGGGGCCCTGCTCAAGAGACCCAGTACTTC
CDR3aa: CASNPGGPAQETQYF

abundance: few
j_gene: TRBJ2-3
d_gene: -
v_gene: TRBV12-5
CDR3nt: TGTGCTAGTGCTGCGGGACGGATAACTAGCACAGATACGCAGTATTTT
CDR3aa: CASAAGRITSTDTQYF

abundance: many
j_gene: TRBJ2-1
d_gene: TRBD1
v_gene: TRBV11-2
CDR3nt: TGTGCCAGCAGCCTAGACCAGGGGGCGCGGTACAATGAGCAGTTCTTC
CDR3aa: CASSLDQGARYNEQFF

abundance: many
j_gene: TRBJ2-7
d_gene: TRBD1
v_gene: TRBV29-1
CDR3nt: TGCAGCGTTGAAATTAAGGCCGGGACAGGCTACGAGCAGTACTTC
CDR3aa: CSVEIKAGTGYEQYF

abundance: -
j_gene: TRBJ2-5
d_gene: -
v_gene: TRBV9
CDR3nt: TGTGCCAGCAGCAGGACAGTAAAAGAGACCCAGTACTTC
CDR3aa: CASSRTVKETQYF

abundance: many
j_gene: TRBJ2-1
d_gene: -
v_gene: TRBV12-3/TRBV12-4
CDR3nt: TGTGCCAGCAGTCCGAAGCGGAGGAGCTCCTACAATGAGCAGTTCTTC
CDR3aa: CASSPKRRSSYNEQFF

abundance: many
j_gene: TRBJ2-1
d_gene: TRBD2
v_gene: TRBV27
CDR3nt: TGTGCCAGCAGTTTACGGCCTAGCGGGAGTTTTTCGAATGAGCAGTTCTTC
CDR3aa: CASSLRPSGSFSNEQFF

abundance: -
j_gene: TRBJ2-3
d_gene: -
v_gene: TRBV29-1
CDR3nt: TGCAGCGTTGCAGGGGATTCTAGGGGCACAGATACGCAGTATTTT
CDR3aa: CSVAGDSRGTDTQYF

abundance: many
j_gene: TRBJ1-2
d_gene: TRBD1
v_gene: TRBV28
CDR3nt: TGTGCCAGCAGTGCCGTCCGCCCAGGGGGAGGAGGTGGCTACACCTTC
CDR3aa: CASSAVRPGGGGGYTF